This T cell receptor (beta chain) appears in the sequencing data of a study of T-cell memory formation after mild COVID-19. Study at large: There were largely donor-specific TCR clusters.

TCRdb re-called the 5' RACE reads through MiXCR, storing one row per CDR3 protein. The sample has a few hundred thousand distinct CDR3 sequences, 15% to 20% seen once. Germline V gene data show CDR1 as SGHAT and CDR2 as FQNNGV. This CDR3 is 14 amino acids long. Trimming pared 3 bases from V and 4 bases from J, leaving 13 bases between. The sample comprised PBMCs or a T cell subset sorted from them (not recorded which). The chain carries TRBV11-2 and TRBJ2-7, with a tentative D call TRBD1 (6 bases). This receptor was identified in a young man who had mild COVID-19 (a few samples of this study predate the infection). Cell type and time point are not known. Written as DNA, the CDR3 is TGTGCCAGCAGCTTTATCCTACAGGGTTACGAGCAGTACTTC. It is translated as CASSFILQGYEQYF.